This T cell receptor beta chain was identified in a study of identical twins. V lost 0 bases and J 6 bases, leaving 9 bases between the germline ends. This CDR3 is 12 amino acids long. Germline CDR1 reads DFQATT; CDR2 reads SNEGSKA (reference sequence). Each CDR3 protein gets one entry after TCRdb re-called the 5' RACE reads with MiXCR. This repertoire shows some 760,000 distinct CDR3 sequences, about 20% found once; its top ten account for around 13%. This sample was shared with a second study, whose subject was T cells expressing NK-cell markers. In that study: The study found dominant NKG2C+ clonotypes at about 1.0-7.5% of CD8+ T cells in five or six donors. Where a handful of donors were concerned, these clonotypes also led the CD3+CD56-NKG2C+ fraction.

Input material: PBMCs. This receptor was identified in a woman aged 18 to 35 in good health. This chain connects TRBV20-1 to TRBJ2-7; tentatively, D is TRBD1 (6 bases). This CDR3 is CSAREQGVEQYF. CDR3 DNA: TGCAGTGCTAGAGAACAGGGAGTCGAGCAGTACTTC.